This T cell receptor (beta chain) was observed in a study of T cell repertoires in ileal Crohn's disease. Study details: Thiopurines (around 10) or anti-TNF agents (18) were given postoperatively to about half. Study-level results: Clonality above 26.8% at surgery always came with endoscopic recurrence. High-frequency clones were more common in sorted CD8 than CD4 cells.

Deletions cut 5 bases from V and 0 bases from J, with 3 bases between. Per the germline V gene, CDR1 is DFQATT and CDR2 is SNEGSKA (reference sequence). The CDR3 sequence is 11 residues long. Per sample, approximately 540 nanograms of biopsy DNA were TCRB immunosequenced. Clones were sequenced by immunoSEQ multiplex PCR, and TCRdb holds only the in-frame ones, with some missing. The repertoire has roughly 14,000 clones, 70% of them found once; the top ten carry around 6.4%. For this clone: Its specificity is not known.

Material: ileal tissue. The gene calls are TRBV20-1 and TRBJ2-3; D remains ambiguous. The source is an adult with Crohn's disease. The CDR3 reads CSAHSTDTQYF. CDR3 nucleotides: TGCAGTGCTCACAGCACAGATACGCAGTATTTT.